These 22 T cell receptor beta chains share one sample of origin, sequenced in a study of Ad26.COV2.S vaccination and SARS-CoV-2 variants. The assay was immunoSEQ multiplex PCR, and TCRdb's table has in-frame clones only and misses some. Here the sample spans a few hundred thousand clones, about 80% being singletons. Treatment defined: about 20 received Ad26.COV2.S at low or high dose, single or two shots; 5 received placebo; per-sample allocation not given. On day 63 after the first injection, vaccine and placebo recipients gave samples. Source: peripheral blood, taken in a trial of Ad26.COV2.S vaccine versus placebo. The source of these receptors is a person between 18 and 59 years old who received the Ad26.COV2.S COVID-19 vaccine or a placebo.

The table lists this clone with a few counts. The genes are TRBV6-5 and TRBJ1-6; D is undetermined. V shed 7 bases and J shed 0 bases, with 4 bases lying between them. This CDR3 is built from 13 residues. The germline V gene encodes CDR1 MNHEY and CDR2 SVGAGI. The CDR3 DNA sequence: TGTGCCAGCAAAGCCTCCTATAATTCACCCCTCCACTTT. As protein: CASKASYNSPLHF.

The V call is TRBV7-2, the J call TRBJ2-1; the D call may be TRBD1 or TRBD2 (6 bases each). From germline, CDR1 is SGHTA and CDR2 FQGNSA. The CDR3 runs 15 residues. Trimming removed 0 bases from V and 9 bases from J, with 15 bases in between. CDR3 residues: CASSLALRGAVEQFF. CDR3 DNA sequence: TGTGCCAGCAGCTTAGCGCTAAGGGGGGCGGTTGAGCAGTTCTTC.

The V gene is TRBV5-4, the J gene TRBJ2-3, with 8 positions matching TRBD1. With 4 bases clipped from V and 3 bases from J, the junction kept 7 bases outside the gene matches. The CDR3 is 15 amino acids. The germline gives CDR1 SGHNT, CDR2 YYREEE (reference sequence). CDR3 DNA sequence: TGTGCCAGCAGCCGACAGGGGATGGGAACAGATACGCAGTATTTT. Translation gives CASSRQGMGTDTQYF.

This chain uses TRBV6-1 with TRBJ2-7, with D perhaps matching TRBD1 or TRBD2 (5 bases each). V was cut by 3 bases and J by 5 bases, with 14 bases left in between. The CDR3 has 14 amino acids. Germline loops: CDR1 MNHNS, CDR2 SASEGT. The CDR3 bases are TGTGCCAGCAGTGATTGGAGAGGGGTCGACGAGCAGTACTTC. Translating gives CASSDWRGVDEQYF.

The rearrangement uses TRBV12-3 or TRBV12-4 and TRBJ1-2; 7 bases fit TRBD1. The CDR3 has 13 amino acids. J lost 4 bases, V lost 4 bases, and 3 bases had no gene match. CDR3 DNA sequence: TGTGCCAGCAGTTCGGGACAGTTCTATGGCTACACCTTC. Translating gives CASSSGQFYGYTF.

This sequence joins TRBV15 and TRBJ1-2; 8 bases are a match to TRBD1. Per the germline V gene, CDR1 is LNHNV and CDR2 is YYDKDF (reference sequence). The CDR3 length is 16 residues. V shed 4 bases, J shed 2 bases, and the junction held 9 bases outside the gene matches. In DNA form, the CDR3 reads TGTGCCACCAGCAAAACGGTCAGGGGGCTCAACTATGGCTACACCTTC. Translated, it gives CATSKTVRGLNYGYTF.

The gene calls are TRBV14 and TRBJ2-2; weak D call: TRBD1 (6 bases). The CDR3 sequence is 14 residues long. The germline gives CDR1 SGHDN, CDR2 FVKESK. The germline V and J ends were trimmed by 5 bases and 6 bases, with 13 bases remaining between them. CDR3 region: CASSYIQGAGELFF. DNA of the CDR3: TGTGCCAGCAGCTATATACAGGGAGCCGGGGAGCTGTTTTTT. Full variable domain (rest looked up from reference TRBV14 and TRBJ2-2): EAGVTQFPSHSVIEKGQTVTLRCDPISGHDNLYWYRRVMGKEIKFLLHFVKESKQDESGMPNNRFLAERTGGTYSTLKVQPAELEDSGVYFCASSYIQGAGELFFGEGSRLTVL.

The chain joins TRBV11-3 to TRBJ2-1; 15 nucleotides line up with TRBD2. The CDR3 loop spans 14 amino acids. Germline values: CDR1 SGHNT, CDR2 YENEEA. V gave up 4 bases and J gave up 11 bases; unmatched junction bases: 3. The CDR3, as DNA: TGTGCCAGCAGCTCGGGACTAGCGGGGGGACAGCAGTTCTTC. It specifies CASSSGLAGGQQFF.

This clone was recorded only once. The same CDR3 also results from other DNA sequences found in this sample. The CDR3 DNA sequence: TGTGCCAGCAGGGTTAACACTGAAGCTTTCTTT. Encoded protein: CASRVNTEAFF. This rearrangement joins TRBV28 to TRBJ1-1, with D unresolved. The CDR3 length is 11 residues. V lost 6 bases, J lost 2 bases, and 4 bases lay in between. Germline assignment: CDR1 MDHEN and CDR2 SYDVKM.

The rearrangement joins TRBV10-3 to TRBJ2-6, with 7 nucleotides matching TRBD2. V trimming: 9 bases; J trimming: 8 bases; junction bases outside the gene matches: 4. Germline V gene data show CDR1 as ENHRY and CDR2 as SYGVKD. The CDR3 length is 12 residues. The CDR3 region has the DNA TGTGCCATGGGAGGGGTACCCAACGTCCTGACTTTC. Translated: CAMGGVPNVLTF.

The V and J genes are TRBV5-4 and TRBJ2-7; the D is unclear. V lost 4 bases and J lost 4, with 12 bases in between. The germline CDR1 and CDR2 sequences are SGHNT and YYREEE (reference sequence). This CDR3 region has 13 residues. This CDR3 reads CASSPRRSYEQYF. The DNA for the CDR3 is TGTGCCAGCAGCCCCCGCAGGTCTTACGAGCAGTACTTC.

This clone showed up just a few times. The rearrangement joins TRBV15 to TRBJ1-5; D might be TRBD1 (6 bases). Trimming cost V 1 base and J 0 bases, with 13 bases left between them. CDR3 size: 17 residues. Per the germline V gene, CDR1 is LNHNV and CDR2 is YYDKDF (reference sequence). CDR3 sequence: CATSRGKDRNSNQPQHF. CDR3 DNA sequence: TGTGCCACCAGCAGAGGAAAGGACAGAAATAGCAATCAGCCCCAGCATTTT.

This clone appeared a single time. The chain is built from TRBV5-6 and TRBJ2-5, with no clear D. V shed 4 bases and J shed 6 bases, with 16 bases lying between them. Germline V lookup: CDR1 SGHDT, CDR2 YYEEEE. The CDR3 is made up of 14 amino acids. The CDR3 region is CASSPGPILKTQYF. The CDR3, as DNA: TGTGCCAGCAGCCCAGGACCGATCCTGAAGACCCAGTACTTC.

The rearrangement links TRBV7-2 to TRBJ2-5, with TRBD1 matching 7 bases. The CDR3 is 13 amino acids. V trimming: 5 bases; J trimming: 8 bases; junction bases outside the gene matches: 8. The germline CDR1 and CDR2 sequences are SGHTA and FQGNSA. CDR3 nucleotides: TGTGCCAGCAGCCCCGGGACAGCCAAAACCCAGTACTTC. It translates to CASSPGTAKTQYF.

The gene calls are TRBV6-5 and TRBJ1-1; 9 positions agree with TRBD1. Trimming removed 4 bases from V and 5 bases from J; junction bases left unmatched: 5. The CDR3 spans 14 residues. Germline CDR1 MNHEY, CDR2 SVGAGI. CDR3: CASSSQGAGTEAFF. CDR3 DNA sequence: TGTGCCAGCAGTTCACAGGGGGCAGGGACTGAAGCTTTCTTT.

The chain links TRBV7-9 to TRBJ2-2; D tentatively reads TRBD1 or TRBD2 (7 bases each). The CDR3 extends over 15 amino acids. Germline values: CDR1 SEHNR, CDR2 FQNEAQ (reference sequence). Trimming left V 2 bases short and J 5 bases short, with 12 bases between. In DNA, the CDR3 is TGTGCCAGCAGCTTAAGGGAGGGGGCGACCGGGGAGCTGTTTTTT. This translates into CASSLREGATGELFF.

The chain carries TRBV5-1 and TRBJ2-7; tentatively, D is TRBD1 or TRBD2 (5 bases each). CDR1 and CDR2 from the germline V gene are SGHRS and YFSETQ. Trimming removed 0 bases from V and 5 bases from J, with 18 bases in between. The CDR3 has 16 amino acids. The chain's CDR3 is CASSLDADTDWNEQYF. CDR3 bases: TGCGCCAGCAGCTTGGATGCGGACACGGACTGGAACGAGCAGTACTTC.

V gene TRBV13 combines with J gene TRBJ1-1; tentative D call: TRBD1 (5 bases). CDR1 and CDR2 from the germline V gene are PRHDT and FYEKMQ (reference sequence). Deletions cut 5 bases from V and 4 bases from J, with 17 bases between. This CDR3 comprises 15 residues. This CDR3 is CASSTTGPWGTEAFF. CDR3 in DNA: TGTGCCAGCAGCACCACAGGCCCCTGGGGCACTGAAGCTTTCTTT.

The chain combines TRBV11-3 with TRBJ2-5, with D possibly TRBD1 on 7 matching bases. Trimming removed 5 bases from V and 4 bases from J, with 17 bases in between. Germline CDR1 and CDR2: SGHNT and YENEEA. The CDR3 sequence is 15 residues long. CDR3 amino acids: CASSRDRDFGETQYF. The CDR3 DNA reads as TGTGCCAGCAGCCGAGACAGGGACTTCGGAGAGACCCAGTACTTC.

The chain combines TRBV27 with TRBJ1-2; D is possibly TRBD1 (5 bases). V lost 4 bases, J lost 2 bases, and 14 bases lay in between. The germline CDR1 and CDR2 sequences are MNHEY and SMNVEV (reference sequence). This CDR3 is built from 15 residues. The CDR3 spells CASSWGWRGNYGYTF. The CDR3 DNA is TGTGCCAGCAGTTGGGGGTGGCGCGGGAACTATGGCTACACCTTC.

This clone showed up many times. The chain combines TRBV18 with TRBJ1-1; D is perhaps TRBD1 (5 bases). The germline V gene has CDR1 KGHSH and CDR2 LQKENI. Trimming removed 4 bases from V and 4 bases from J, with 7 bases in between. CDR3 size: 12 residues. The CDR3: CASSQGATEAFF. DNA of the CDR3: TGTGCCAGCTCACAAGGGGCCACTGAAGCTTTCTTT.

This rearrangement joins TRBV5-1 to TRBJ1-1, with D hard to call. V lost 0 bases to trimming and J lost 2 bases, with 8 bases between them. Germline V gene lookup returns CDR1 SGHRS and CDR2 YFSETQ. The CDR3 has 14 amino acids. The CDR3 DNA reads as TGCGCCAGCAGCTTGGCCGGACCCAACACTGAAGCTTTCTTT. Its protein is CASSLAGPNTEAFF.